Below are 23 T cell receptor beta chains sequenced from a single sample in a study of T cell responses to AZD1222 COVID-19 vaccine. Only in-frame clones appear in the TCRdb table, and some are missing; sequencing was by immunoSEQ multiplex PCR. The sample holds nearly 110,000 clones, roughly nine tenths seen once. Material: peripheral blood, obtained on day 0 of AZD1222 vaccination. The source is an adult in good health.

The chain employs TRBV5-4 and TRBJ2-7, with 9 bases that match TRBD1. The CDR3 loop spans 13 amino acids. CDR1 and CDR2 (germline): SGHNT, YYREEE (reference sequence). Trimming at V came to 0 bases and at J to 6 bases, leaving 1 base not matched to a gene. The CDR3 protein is CASSLETGGEQYF. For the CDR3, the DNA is TGTGCCAGCAGCTTGGAGACAGGGGGCGAGCAGTACTTC.

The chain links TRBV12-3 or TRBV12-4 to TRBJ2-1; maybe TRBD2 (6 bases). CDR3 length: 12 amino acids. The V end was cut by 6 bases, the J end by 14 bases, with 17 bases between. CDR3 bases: TGTGCCAGCAGCCACCGGACCCGGGAGAAGTTCTTC. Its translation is CASSHRTREKFF.

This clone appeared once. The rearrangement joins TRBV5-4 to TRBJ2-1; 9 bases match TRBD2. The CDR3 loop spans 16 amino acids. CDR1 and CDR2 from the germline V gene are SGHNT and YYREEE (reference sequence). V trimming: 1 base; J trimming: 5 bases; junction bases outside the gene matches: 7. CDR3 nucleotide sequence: TGTGCCAGCAGCTTGCGTGTGCGGGGGGGCCACAATGAGCAGTTCTTC. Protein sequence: CASSLRVRGGHNEQFF.

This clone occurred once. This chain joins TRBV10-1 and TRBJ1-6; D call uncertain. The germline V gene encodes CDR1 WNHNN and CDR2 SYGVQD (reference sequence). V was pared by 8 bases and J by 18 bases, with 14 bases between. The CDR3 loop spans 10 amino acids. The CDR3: CASSILEPHF. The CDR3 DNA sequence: TGCGCCAGCTCGATCTTAGAACCCCACTTT.

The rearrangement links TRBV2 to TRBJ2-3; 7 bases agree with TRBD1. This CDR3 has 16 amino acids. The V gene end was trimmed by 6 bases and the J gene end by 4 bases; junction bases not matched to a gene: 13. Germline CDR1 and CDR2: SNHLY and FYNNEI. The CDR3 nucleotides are TGTGCCAGCAGCGGATGGGTCGGGACAGCCTCAGATACGCAGTATTTT. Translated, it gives CASSGWVGTASDTQYF. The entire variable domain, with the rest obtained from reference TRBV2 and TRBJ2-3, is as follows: EPEVTQTPSHQVTQMGQEVILRCVPISNHLYFYWYRQILGQKVEFLVSFYNNEISEKSEIFDDQFSVERPDGSNFTLKIRSTKLEDSAMYFCASSGWVGTASDTQYFGPGTRLTVL.

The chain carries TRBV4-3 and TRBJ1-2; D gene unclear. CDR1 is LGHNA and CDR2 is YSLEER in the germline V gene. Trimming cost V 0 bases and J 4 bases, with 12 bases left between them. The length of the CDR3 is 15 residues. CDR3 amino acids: CASSQDGPTLYGYTF. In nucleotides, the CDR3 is TGCGCCAGCAGCCAAGATGGGCCAACCCTCTATGGCTACACCTTC.

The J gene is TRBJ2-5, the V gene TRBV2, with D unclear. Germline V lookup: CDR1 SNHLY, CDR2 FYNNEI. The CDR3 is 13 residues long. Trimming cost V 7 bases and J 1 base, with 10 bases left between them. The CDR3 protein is CASKPNPQETQYF. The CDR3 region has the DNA TGTGCCAGCAAACCTAACCCCCAAGAGACCCAGTACTTC.

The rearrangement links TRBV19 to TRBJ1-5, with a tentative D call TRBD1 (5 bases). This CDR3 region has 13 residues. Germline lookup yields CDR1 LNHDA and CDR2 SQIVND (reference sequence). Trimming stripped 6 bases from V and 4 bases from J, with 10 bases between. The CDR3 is CASSRDRNQPQHF. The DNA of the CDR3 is TGTGCCAGTAGCCGAGACAGAAATCAGCCCCAGCATTTT.

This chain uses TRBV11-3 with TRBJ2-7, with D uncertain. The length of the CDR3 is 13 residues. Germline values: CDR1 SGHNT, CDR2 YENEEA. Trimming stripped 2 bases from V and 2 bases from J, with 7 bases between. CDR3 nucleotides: TGTGCCAGCAGCTTAACAGTCACCTACGAGCAGTACTTC. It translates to CASSLTVTYEQYF.

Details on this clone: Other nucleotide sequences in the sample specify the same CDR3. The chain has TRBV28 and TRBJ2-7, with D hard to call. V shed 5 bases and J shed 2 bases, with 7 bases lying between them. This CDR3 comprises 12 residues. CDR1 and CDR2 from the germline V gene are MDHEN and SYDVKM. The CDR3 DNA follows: TGTGCCAGCAGTCTTCCCCCCTACGAGCAGTACTTC. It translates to CASSLPPYEQYF.

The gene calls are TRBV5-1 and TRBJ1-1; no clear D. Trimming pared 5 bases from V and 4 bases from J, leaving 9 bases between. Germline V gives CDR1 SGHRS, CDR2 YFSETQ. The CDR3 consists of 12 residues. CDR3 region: CASSPGSTEAFF. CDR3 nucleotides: TGCGCCAGCAGTCCCGGTAGCACTGAAGCTTTCTTT.

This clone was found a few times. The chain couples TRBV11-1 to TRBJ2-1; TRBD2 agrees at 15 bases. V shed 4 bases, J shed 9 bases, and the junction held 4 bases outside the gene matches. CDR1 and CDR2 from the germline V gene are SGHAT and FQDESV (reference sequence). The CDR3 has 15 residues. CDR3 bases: TGTGCCAGCAGCTCGGGGGGACTAGCGGGAGGTGAGCAGTTCTTC. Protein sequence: CASSSGGLAGGEQFF.

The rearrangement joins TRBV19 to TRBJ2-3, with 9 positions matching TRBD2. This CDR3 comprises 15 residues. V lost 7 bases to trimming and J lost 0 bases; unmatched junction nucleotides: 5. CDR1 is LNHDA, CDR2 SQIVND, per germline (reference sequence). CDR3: CASKGGRASTDTQYF. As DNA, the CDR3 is TGTGCCAGTAAAGGCGGGAGGGCTAGCACAGATACGCAGTATTTT. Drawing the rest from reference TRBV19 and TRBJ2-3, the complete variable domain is DGGITQSPKYLFRKEGQNVTLSCEQNLNHDAMYWYRQDPGQGLRLIYYSQIVNDFQKGDIAEGYSVSREKKESFPLTVTSAQKNPTAFYLCASKGGRASTDTQYFGPGTRLTVL.

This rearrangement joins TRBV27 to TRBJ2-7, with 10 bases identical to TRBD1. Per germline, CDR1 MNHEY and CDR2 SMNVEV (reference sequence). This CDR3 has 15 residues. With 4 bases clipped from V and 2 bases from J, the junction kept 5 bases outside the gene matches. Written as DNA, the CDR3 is TGTGCCAGCAGTTCACCCGGGACAGGGGCCTACGAGCAGTACTTC. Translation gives CASSSPGTGAYEQYF.

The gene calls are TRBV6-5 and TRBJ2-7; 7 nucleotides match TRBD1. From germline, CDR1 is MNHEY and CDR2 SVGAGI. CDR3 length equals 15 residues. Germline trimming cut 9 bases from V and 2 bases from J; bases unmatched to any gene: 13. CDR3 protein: CASSHTGTVTYEQYF. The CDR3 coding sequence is TGTGCCAGTAGTCATACCGGGACAGTTACCTACGAGCAGTACTTC.

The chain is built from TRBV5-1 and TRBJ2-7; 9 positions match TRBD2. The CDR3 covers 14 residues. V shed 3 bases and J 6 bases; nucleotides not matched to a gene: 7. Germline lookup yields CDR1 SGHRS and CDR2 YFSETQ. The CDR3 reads CASSSLAGVSEQYF. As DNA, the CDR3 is TGCGCCAGCAGCTCCTTAGCGGGAGTGAGCGAGCAGTACTTC.

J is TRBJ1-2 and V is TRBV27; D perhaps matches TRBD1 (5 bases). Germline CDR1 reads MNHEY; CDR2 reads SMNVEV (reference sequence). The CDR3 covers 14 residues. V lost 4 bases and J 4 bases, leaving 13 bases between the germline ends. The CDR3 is CASSWQGGSYGYTF. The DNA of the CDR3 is TGTGCCAGCAGTTGGCAGGGAGGAAGCTATGGCTACACCTTC.

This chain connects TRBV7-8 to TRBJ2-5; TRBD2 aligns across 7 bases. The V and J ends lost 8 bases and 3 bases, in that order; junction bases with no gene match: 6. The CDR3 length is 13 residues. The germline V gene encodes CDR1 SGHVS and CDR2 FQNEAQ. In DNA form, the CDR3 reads TGTGCCAGCCCTTTGGCGGGGGAAGAGACCCAGTACTTC. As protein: CASPLAGEETQYF.

CDR3 loop: CAWNEGRVSWQPQHF. CDR3 bases: TGTGCCTGGAACGAGGGACGGGTCTCTTGGCAGCCCCAGCATTTT. The V and J genes are TRBV30 and TRBJ1-5; maybe TRBD1 (5 bases). Per germline, CDR1 GTSNPN and CDR2 SVGIG (reference sequence). The ends were cut back, 4 bases at V and 7 bases at J, with 20 bases in the middle. This CDR3 region has 15 residues.

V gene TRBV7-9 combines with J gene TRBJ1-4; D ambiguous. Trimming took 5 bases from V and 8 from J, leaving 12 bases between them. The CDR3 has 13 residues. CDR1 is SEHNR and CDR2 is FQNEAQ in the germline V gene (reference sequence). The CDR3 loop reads CASSPLEGEKLFF. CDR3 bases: TGTGCCAGCAGCCCCCTTGAGGGCGAAAAACTGTTTTTT.

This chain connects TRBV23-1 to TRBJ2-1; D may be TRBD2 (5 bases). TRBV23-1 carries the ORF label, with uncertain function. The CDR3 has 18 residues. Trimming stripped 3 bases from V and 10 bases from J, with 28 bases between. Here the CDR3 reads CASSHTFTPILESGEQFF. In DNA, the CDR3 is TGCGCCAGCAGTCACACTTTTACTCCGATACTGGAATCGGGGGAGCAGTTCTTC.

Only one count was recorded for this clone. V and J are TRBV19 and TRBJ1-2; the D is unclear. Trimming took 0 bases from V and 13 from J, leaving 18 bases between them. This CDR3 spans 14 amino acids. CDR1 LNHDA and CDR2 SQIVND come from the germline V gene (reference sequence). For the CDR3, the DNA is TGTGCCAGTAGTATAGATAATGGCGGCGAGGCGGGCACCTTC. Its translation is CASSIDNGGEAGTF.

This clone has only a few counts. CDR3 coding DNA: TGTGCCAGCAGCCCTAGGGGGAATACCGGGAACACTGAAGCTTTCTTT. Translating it yields CASSPRGNTGNTEAFF. This rearrangement joins TRBV9 to TRBJ1-1; the D gene is possibly TRBD1 (6 bases). Trimming removed 4 bases at V and 1 base at J, with 17 bases between. This CDR3 comprises 16 residues. Germline V gene lookup returns CDR1 SGDLS and CDR2 YYNGEE.